This T cell receptor beta chain was identified in a study of blood T cell repertoires in COVID-19. Whole-study context: PBMCs, B-cell-depleted T cells, or T cells provided the cDNA or gDNA that made up the material.

Clones were read by immunoSEQ multiplex PCR, and TCRdb kept only the in-frame ones, dropping some. The sample yields roughly 80,000 clones, about 87% seen once. CDR3 length equals 20 residues. The V and J ends lost 5 bases and 0 bases, in that order; junction bases with no gene match: 13. Germline V gene data show CDR1 as MNHEY and CDR2 as SMNVEV (reference sequence). This TCR derives from a human donor in a cohort sampled during active COVID-19. The sequencing input was peripheral blood. The chain recombines TRBV27 with TRBJ2-6; 10 positions agree with TRBD1. In DNA form, the CDR3 reads TGTGCCAGCAGTCCAGACAGGGGGCCTCAAACTCCCTCTGGGGCCAACGTCCTGACTTTC. Protein sequence: CASSPDRGPQTPSGANVLTF.